This entry is about one TCR beta chain. TCRdb reprocessed the 5' RACE reads via MiXCR and lists one record per CDR3 protein. Among some 1,700,000 distinct CDR3 sequences listed, 32% were seen once. This sample is part of a study of identical twins. The clonotype was recovered from a newborn girl in good health. Sequencing used cord blood.

CDR3 loop: CSAQGQVDEQYF. The DNA for the CDR3 is TGCAGTGCTCAGGGGCAGGTAGATGAGCAGTACTTC. V gene TRBV20-1 combines with J gene TRBJ2-7; D possibly corresponds to TRBD1 (6 bases). Germline-derived CDR1 and CDR2 are DFQATT and SNEGSKA (reference sequence). There are 12 residues in the CDR3. Deletions cut 5 bases from V and 7 bases from J, with 15 bases between.